What follows is one T cell receptor (beta chain) and its context. As yet, its antigen is unknown. The entry originates in a study of T cell repertoires in cytomegalovirus infection. Looking at the study overall: Matching HLA type, along with CMV infection, was indicated by public TCR beta signatures. Study findings and constraints: Carriers of CMV and the relevant HLA type were discriminated by public TCR beta frequency.

CDR1 and CDR2 from the germline V gene are SQVTM and ANQGSEA. CDR3 length: 11 residues. MiXCR, run by TCRdb on the reads, gives a single entry per CDR3 protein. The data contain some 800,000 distinct CDR3 sequences, almost 30% of them singletons. The receptor was isolated from a human donor in good health (CMV status not recorded). Some clones in this sample may be carry-over from other donors' samples. The rearrangement uses TRBV29-1 and TRBJ1-2; 9 nucleotides agree with TRBD1. Sequencing was performed on cultured CD8+ T cells from PBMCs, taken from culture after CMV antigen stimulation. The CDR3 is CITWTGEGYTF. The DNA for the CDR3 is TGCATTACCTGGACAGGGGAAGGCTACACCTTC.